A selection of T cell receptor beta chains follows, all from one sample in a study of blood T cell repertoires in COVID-19. Generated by immunoSEQ multiplex PCR, the TCRdb table keeps only in-frame clones and is missing some. The sample holds 220,000 or so clones, approximately 81% seen once. Source material: peripheral blood. The origin of the receptors is a man aged 25-45 years with active or convalescent COVID-19. CDR3s include the opening cysteine and the closing phenylalanine or tryptophan. Each record gives: J gene, D gene, clone size, V gene, CDR3 DNA, CDR3 protein. The D gene is left open where the match is weak. Part of the rows lack a size; the others show once, few, many or a class for expanded clones.

TRBJ1-3 NA NA TRBV4-3 TGCGCCAGCAGCCAAGCGGCTGGAAACACCATATATTTT CASSQAAGNTIYF
TRBJ2-1 NA few TRBV5-8 TGTGCCAGCAGCCCCCGCTTGAGGGTCCACAATGAGCAGTTCTTC CASSPRLRVHNEQFF
TRBJ2-2 NA NA TRBV4-1 TGCGCCAGCAGACAGGGCCCGGTTAACACCGGGGAGCTGTTTTTT CASRQGPVNTGELFF
TRBJ2-7 TRBD1 NA TRBV27 TGTGCCAGCAGTGCCCCTTCCCGGACAGGGCAGGTCGAGCAGTACTTC CASSAPSRTGQVEQYF
TRBJ1-2 NA NA TRBV4-3 TGCGCCAGCAGCCAAGATTCCACGGGAATCTATGGCTACACCTTC CASSQDSTGIYGYTF
TRBJ1-1 TRBD1 NA TRBV14 TGTGCCAGCAGCCGGGGACAGGGACGGTTGAACACTGAAGCTTTCTTT CASSRGQGRLNTEAFF
TRBJ2-3 TRBD2 few TRBV7-2 TGTGCCAGCAGCTTAGTGACTAGCGCTAGCACAGATACGCAGTATTTT CASSLVTSASTDTQYF
TRBJ2-2 TRBD1 NA TRBV28 TGTGCCAGCAGGACAGGGGCCGGGGAGCTGTTTTTT CASRTGAGELFF
TRBJ2-2 NA NA TRBV5-6 TGTGCCAGCAGCTTGGGACCAGAGGTAGTCCCTGGGGAGCTGTTTTTT CASSLGPEVVPGELFF
TRBJ2-1 TRBD2 NA TRBV30 TGTGCCTGGAGTATCCTAGCGGGAGGGTCCCGGTGGTACAATGAGCAGTTCTTC CAWSILAGGSRWYNEQFF
TRBJ2-7 NA NA TRBV18 TGTGCCAGCTCCCTCGATCAGGGCTACGAGCAGTACTTC CASSLDQGYEQYF
TRBJ2-3 TRBD2 NA TRBV18 TGTGCCAGCTCACCACTTGTAGCGGGCTTCACAGATACGCAGTATTTT CASSPLVAGFTDTQYF
TRBJ1-2 TRBD1 NA TRBV28 TGTGCCAGCAGTGGGGACAGGGGCTATGGCTACACCTTC CASSGDRGYGYTF
TRBJ2-1 TRBD2 NA TRBV24-1 TGTGCCACCAGTGATTTCGGTAGGGGTACTAGCGGGGGGGCCGGTGAGCAGTTCTTC CATSDFGRGTSGGAGEQFF
TRBJ2-3 TRBD2 NA TRBV19 TGTGCCAGTAGCGTAGCGGGACCCACAGATACGCAGTATTTT CASSVAGPTDTQYF
TRBJ2-4 TRBD1 NA TRBV5-1 TGCGCCAGCAGCTTGGACAGGGGGCCAGGCATTCAGTACTTC CASSLDRGPGIQYF
TRBJ1-5 TRBD1 NA TRBV4-2 TGTGCCAGCAGCCAGGACAGGCATCAGCCCCAGCATTTT CASSQDRHQPQHF
TRBJ2-3 NA NA TRBV3-1/TRBV3-2 TGTGCCAGCAGCCAAGTGGGAACAGGGAAGGTAGCAGATACGCAGTATTTT CASSQVGTGKVADTQYF
TRBJ1-2 NA NA TRBV10-2 TGCGCCAGCGGACTGGGACTGACTCTTAACTATGGCTACACCTTC CASGLGLTLNYGYTF
TRBJ1-4 NA NA TRBV9 TGTGCCAGCAGCGTAGGGGGGGATGAAAAACTGTTTTTT CASSVGGDEKLFF
TRBJ2-1 TRBD1 NA TRBV5-5 TGTGCCAGCAGCTTGATCGTTGGGACAGGGTCGGGTGAGCAGTTCTTC CASSLIVGTGSGEQFF
TRBJ2-1 TRBD2 NA TRBV4-3 TGCGCCAGCAGCCAACCTACCGGGGGGGGGACCTACAATGAGCAGTTCTTC CASSQPTGGGTYNEQFF
TRBJ1-1 NA NA TRBV12-3/TRBV12-4 TGTGCCAGCAGTTTGGCACGGAACACTGAAGCTTTCTTT CASSLARNTEAFF
TRBJ2-1 TRBD2 NA TRBV7-3 TGTGCCAGCAGCCCCGGGTTAGCGGGGGGGGCGCGGGAGCAGTTCTTC CASSPGLAGGAREQFF
TRBJ1-2 NA NA TRBV14 TGTGCCAGCAGCCAAGATCTTACGGGGTACTATGGCTACACCTTC CASSQDLTGYYGYTF
TRBJ1-2 TRBD1 NA TRBV7-2 TGTGCCAGCAGCTTGGGGACAGGATCATATGGCTACACCTTC CASSLGTGSYGYTF
TRBJ1-5 NA NA TRBV4-2 TGTGCCAGCAGCCTCGAGGGAAGCAATCAGCCCCAGCATTTT CASSLEGSNQPQHF
TRBJ1-1 NA once TRBV6-5 TGTGCCAGCAGCCGCGGACAGCCTTACACTGAAGCTTTCTTT CASSRGQPYTEAFF
TRBJ2-7 NA NA TRBV4-3 TGCGCCAGCAGCCAAGATCGCTCCTACCCCTCCTACGAGCAGTACTTC CASSQDRSYPSYEQYF
TRBJ2-5 NA NA TRBV27 TGTGCCAGCAGTTTAGTGCCTGGGGCGGGGGAGACCCAGTACTTC CASSLVPGAGETQYF
TRBJ2-7 NA NA TRBV6-5 TGTGCCAGCAGTCGACAGCGAGCCAACTACGAGCAGTACTTC CASSRQRANYEQYF
TRBJ2-5 TRBD2 NA TRBV9 TGTGCCAGCAGCGGGGGGCTAGCGGGCCAAGAGACCCAGTACTTC CASSGGLAGQETQYF
TRBJ1-6 TRBD1 NA TRBV28 TGTGCCAGCAGTTTAAGAGGGGGCGGATGGAGCTCCTATAATTCACCCCTCCACTTT CASSLRGGGWSSYNSPLHF